The clone carrying this T cell receptor beta chain was found a few times. Patients in Seattle were enrolled during active infection, then followed longitudinally. This sample was included in a study of blood T cell repertoires in COVID-19. Whole-study context: Sites across the United States, Italy and Spain contributed samples from acute and convalescent COVID-19. The cDNA or gDNA used as material had been derived from T cells, B-cell-depleted T cells, or PBMCs.

CDR1 MGHRA and CDR2 YSYEKL come from the germline V gene. The J segment lost 5 bases and the V segment lost 2 bases, leaving 5 bases of the junction unmatched. This CDR3 spans 16 amino acids. As handled by the study authors: Amplifying reference gene primers gave estimates of nucleated cell counts. Here immunoSEQ multiplex PCR was the method, and the copy in TCRdb shows in-frame clones only, minus some. V and J calls and clone size come straight from that table; D and trimming were deduced from the DNA. This sample carries roughly 250,000 clones, more than 65% of them seen once, and the ten largest clones take 15% to 19%.

The clonotype comes from a person aged 70 to 85 with COVID-19, enrolled during active disease. The sequencing input was peripheral blood. The chain recombines TRBV4-1 with TRBJ1-4; 10 bases are a match to TRBD1. The CDR3 nucleotides read TGCGCCAGCAGCCAACAACCGGGACAGGGGAATGAAAAACTGTTTTTT. Amino acid sequence: CASSQQPGQGNEKLFF.